A selection of T cell receptor beta chains follows, all from one sample in a study of cytomegalovirus exposure and HLA in healthy donors. Libraries were prepared by immunoSEQ multiplex PCR; TCRdb keeps only in-frame clonotypes and omits some of them. The sample lists about 120,000 clones, roughly four fifths occurring once. Source material: PBMCs. The origin of the receptors is a woman in her thirties or forties in good health and CMV-seropositive. Both conserved end residues are part of each CDR3. The D gene is left open where the match is weak. Clone size is not always given. Where it is, it says once, few, many or a class for expanded clones.

>TRBV4-3|-|TRBJ2-2|-
CASSPANTGELFF
TGCGCCAGCAGCCCAGCGAACACCGGGGAGCTGTTTTTT
>TRBV12-2|-|TRBJ2-3|-
CASRTRTSGDTQYF
TGTGCAAGTCGCACCCGGACTAGCGGAGATACGCAGTATTTT
>TRBV27|TRBD2|TRBJ2-3|-
CATRLAGSTDTQYF
TGTGCCACCCGACTAGCGGGAAGCACAGATACGCAGTATTTT
>TRBV11-2|-|TRBJ2-7|-
CASSTGASVEQYF
TGTGCCAGCAGCACGGGAGCTAGCGTCGAGCAGTACTTC
>TRBV19|TRBD1|TRBJ1-4|-
CASRRDRGREKLFF
TGTGCCAGTAGGAGGGACAGGGGTCGGGAAAAACTGTTTTTT
>TRBV11-3|TRBD1|TRBJ2-7|-
CASSLDGTGDSYEQYF
TGTGCCAGCAGCTTAGACGGGACAGGGGATTCCTACGAGCAGTACTTC
>TRBV2|TRBD1|TRBJ2-5|-
CASSGQGQETQYF
TGTGCCAGCAGTGGACAGGGCCAAGAGACCCAGTACTTC
>TRBV7-9|-|TRBJ2-7|-
CSSTAGDHEQYF
TGTTCCAGCACCGCAGGGGATCACGAGCAGTACTTC
>TRBV28|-|TRBJ2-3|-
CASSLGSSATDTQYF
TGTGCCAGCAGTTTAGGGAGTAGCGCCACAGATACGCAGTATTTT
>TRBV7-9|-|TRBJ1-1|few
CASSPGVYEPEAFF
TGTGCCAGCAGCCCGGGGGTCTATGAGCCTGAAGCTTTCTTT
>TRBV30|-|TRBJ2-7|-
CAWSVPGTRYEQYF
TGTGCCTGGAGTGTCCCCGGGACAAGGTACGAGCAGTACTTC
>TRBV6-5|-|TRBJ2-2|few
CASRRSETGELFF
TGTGCCAGCAGGAGGTCGGAGACCGGGGAGCTGTTTTTT
>TRBV7-2|TRBD2|TRBJ2-1|-
CASSLGPGGWFNEQFF
TGTGCCAGCAGCTTAGGGCCGGGAGGGTGGTTCAATGAGCAGTTCTTC
>TRBV18|-|TRBJ2-6|-
CASSPPGGSGANVLTF
TGTGCCAGCTCACCACCAGGAGGGTCTGGGGCCAACGTCCTGACTTTC
>TRBV4-3|-|TRBJ1-3|-
CASSQDPGVPGNTIYF
TGCGCCAGCAGCCAAGATCCCGGGGTTCCTGGAAACACCATATATTTT
>TRBV7-2|TRBD2|TRBJ2-3|-
CASRQSGSIGDTQYF
TGTGCCAGCAGGCAAAGCGGGAGTATAGGTGATACGCAGTATTTT
>TRBV28|-|TRBJ2-7|-
CASSLSVEQYF
TGTGCCAGCAGTTTATCCGTCGAGCAGTACTTC
>TRBV4-1|TRBD1|TRBJ1-1|-
CASSRGQGGRRDTEAFF
TGCGCCAGCAGCCGGGGACAGGGTGGACGTAGGGACACTGAAGCTTTCTTT
>TRBV5-8|TRBD2|TRBJ2-1|few
CASVPAGTSGINEQFF
TGTGCCAGCGTCCCCGCCGGGACTAGCGGGATAAATGAGCAGTTCTTC
>TRBV29-1|TRBD1|TRBJ2-3|-
CSPRTGTDTQYF
TGCAGCCCGAGGACAGGGACAGATACGCAGTATTTT
>TRBV5-1|TRBD1|TRBJ2-1|-
CATRPGQGIHNEQFF
TGCGCCACCAGACCGGGACAGGGAATTCACAATGAGCAGTTCTTC
>TRBV5-6|TRBD2|TRBJ2-2|-
CASSLGLAGVAGELFF
TGTGCCAGCAGCTTGGGGCTAGCGGGAGTGGCCGGGGAGCTGTTTTTT
>TRBV28|-|TRBJ1-4|few
CASSLRSWQGLSEKLFF
TGTGCCAGCAGTTTACGGTCGTGGCAGGGGCTTAGTGAAAAACTGTTTTTT
>TRBV4-1|TRBD2|TRBJ2-2|-
CASSQDVKRGAGELFF
TGCGCCAGCAGCCAAGATGTCAAGCGGGGGGCCGGGGAGCTGTTTTTT
>TRBV28|-|TRBJ1-3|-
CASSPRTVGNTIYF
TGTGCCAGCAGCCCTAGGACTGTTGGAAACACCATATATTTT
>TRBV11-2|TRBD2|TRBJ2-2|once
CASSFGLAGGYTGELFF
TGTGCCAGCAGCTTTGGACTAGCGGGAGGGTACACCGGGGAGCTGTTTTTT
>TRBV18|TRBD2|TRBJ2-1|few
CASSPRLADDNEQFF
TGTGCCAGCTCACCAAGGCTAGCGGACGACAATGAGCAGTTCTTC
>TRBV14|-|TRBJ2-1|-
CASSQERISYNEQFF
TGTGCCAGCAGCCAAGAGCGTATCTCCTACAATGAGCAGTTCTTC
>TRBV5-1|-|TRBJ2-3|-
CASRAFEIPTDTQYF
TGCGCCAGCAGAGCTTTCGAGATCCCCACAGATACGCAGTATTTT